This T cell receptor beta chain was captured in a study of a mutant IDH1 vaccine in newly diagnosed glioma. Regarding this clone: Its cognate antigen is unknown.

The time point here: week 11, during vaccination. Vaccine doses each comprised 300 ug of mutant IDH1 20-mer peptide, with topical imiquimod. Germline lookup yields CDR1 KGHSH and CDR2 LQKENI. The ends were cut back, 6 bases at V and 1 base at J, with 13 bases in the middle. This CDR3 has 14 residues. Assay: immunoSEQ multiplex PCR; the TCRdb copy retains only in-frame clones and omits some. The top ten hold around 8.3% of the sample, which has about 64,000 clones, approximately 88% seen once. The receptor was isolated from a woman between 45 and 60 years old with glioma. The material was PBMCs, obtained from a glioma patient whose treatment included an IDH1 peptide vaccine. The chain joins TRBV18 to TRBJ2-7, with a tentative D call TRBD1 (6 bases). This chain's CDR3 is CASSPGGLSYEQYF. The CDR3 DNA sequence: TGTGCCAGCTCCCCTGGGGGCTTATCCTACGAGCAGTACTTC.